Sequencing of this T cell receptor beta chain was carried out in a study of monozygotic twins with inflammatory bowel disease. Study-level points and caveats: TCRbeta inverse Simpson diversity was decreased in IBD patients versus healthy co-twins.

A note on this clonotype: Its antigen is as yet unknown.

This CDR3 is built from 16 residues. Germline-derived CDR1 and CDR2 are SGHRS and YFSETQ. TCRdb processed the 5' RACE reads again and assigns one entry to each CDR3 protein, with no DNA. The sample totals some 440,000 distinct CDR3 sequences. The TCR sequence derives from a human donor with ulcerative colitis or Crohn's disease, or a healthy co-twin of an affected twin (not recorded which). V and J are TRBV5-1 and TRBJ1-3; TCRdb lists TRBD1, though no DNA is available to test this call. The sample was blood. The CDR3 loop reads CASSLEPTVSGNTIYF.